The 9 T cell receptor beta chains listed next were all sequenced from one sample in a study of blood T cell repertoires in COVID-19 (dated by TCRdb to about 2020). Libraries were prepared through the immunoSEQ multiplex PCR assay. TCRdb carries this immuneACCESS record with in-frame sequences only. Its versions omit some clonotypes, under half of them owing to an unresolved V gene in the studies checked, with the rest unexplained. The sample profile shows approximately 240,000 clones; approximately 79% of them were found once. Together, the top ten hold approximately 4.9% of the sample. Source material: peripheral blood. All receptors come from a woman older than 75 with active or convalescent COVID-19.

V and J are TRBV5-5 and TRBJ1-2, with 8 bases that match TRBD1. The CDR3 sequence is 17 residues long. The V gene's germline CDR1 is SGHKS and CDR2 YYEKEE (reference sequence). The junction had 15 bases not matched to a gene; V was cut back by 4 bases and J by 4 bases. Written as DNA, the CDR3 is TGTGCCAGCAGCCGGACAGGGCTTGTGGTTCGTTCCTATGGCTACACCTTC. This codes for CASSRTGLVVRSYGYTF.

This clone was recorded once. The J gene is TRBJ2-7, the V gene TRBV15; 13 nucleotides line up with TRBD2. Germline V gene sequence: CDR1 LNHNV, CDR2 YYDKDF (reference sequence). The CDR3 runs 15 residues. V shed 5 bases and J 2 bases; nucleotides not matched to a gene: 3. The CDR3 sequence is CATSEGLAGPYEQYF. CDR3 sequence (DNA): TGTGCCACCAGCGAGGGACTAGCGGGGCCCTACGAGCAGTACTTC.

The chain has TRBV19 and TRBJ2-7; D may be TRBD1 (5 bases). Germline V CDR1 and CDR2: LNHDA, SQIVND (reference sequence). The CDR3 has 14 residues. V shed 5 bases and J shed 1 base, with 12 bases lying between them. The DNA for the CDR3 is TGTGCCAGTAGTGAGGAACGACAGTCCTACGAGCAGTACTTC. Amino acids: CASSEERQSYEQYF. The full variable domain, in which reference TRBV19 and TRBJ2-7 provide the parts outside the CDR3, is DGGITQSPKYLFRKEGQNVTLSCEQNLNHDAMYWYRQDPGQGLRLIYYSQIVNDFQKGDIAEGYSVSREKKESFPLTVTSAQKNPTAFYLCASSEERQSYEQYFGPGTRLTVT.

The CDR3 region is CASSQLAGAGNTIYF. CDR3 coding DNA: TGCGCCAGCAGCCAATTGGCAGGTGCGGGAAACACCATATATTTT. This rearrangement joins TRBV4-1 to TRBJ1-3; D unresolved. This CDR3 region has 15 residues. Trimming took 2 bases from V and 4 from J, leaving 12 bases between them. Germline CDR1 MGHRA, CDR2 YSYEKL.

The chain has TRBV6-5 and TRBJ1-2, with 8 bases identical to TRBD1. The CDR3 runs 13 residues. Germline trimming cut 6 bases from V and 2 bases from J; bases unmatched to any gene: 2. CDR1 and CDR2 from the germline V gene are MNHEY and SVGAGI. CDR3 sequence reads: CASSRDRNYGYTF. The DNA of the CDR3 is TGTGCCAGCAGCCGGGACAGGAACTATGGCTACACCTTC.

The chain joins TRBV5-1 to TRBJ2-5, with TRBD2 matching over 7 bases. J lost 2 bases, V lost 0 bases, and 4 bases had no gene match. CDR3 length: 15 amino acids. Germline lookup yields CDR1 SGHRS and CDR2 YFSETQ. The CDR3 DNA is TGCGCCAGCAGCTTGGACGGGGGGATTCAAGAGACCCAGTACTTC. Amino acids: CASSLDGGIQETQYF.

In this sample, this clone turned up a few times. This sequence joins TRBV30 and TRBJ2-3, with D perhaps TRBD2 (5 bases). With 5 bases removed from V and 2 bases from J, the gap between germline ends came to 8 bases. From germline, CDR1 is GTSNPN and CDR2 SVGIG (reference sequence). There are 12 residues in the CDR3. The CDR3 DNA sequence: TGTGCCTGGGAGCGGAACACAGATACGCAGTATTTT. Its translation is CAWERNTDTQYF.

The chain combines TRBV7-8 with TRBJ2-2; the match to TRBD1 covers 7 bases. J lost 0 bases, V lost 11 bases, and 12 bases had no gene match. Germline CDR1 reads SGHVS; CDR2 reads FQNEAQ. The CDR3 runs to 16 residues. The CDR3 DNA follows: TGTGCCTTCCCCGGGCACAGGGGCTCGAACACCGGGGAGCTGTTTTTT. Protein: CAFPGHRGSNTGELFF.

The chain uses TRBV5-1 and TRBJ1-1, with TRBD1 matching 7 bases. CDR1 and CDR2 from the germline V gene are SGHRS and YFSETQ. This CDR3 is built from 16 residues. After removal of 0 bases from V and 5 bases from J, the junction contained 10 bases not matched to a gene. The CDR3 loop reads CASSLAADRVGTEAFF. CDR3 sequence (DNA): TGCGCCAGCAGCTTGGCCGCTGACAGGGTAGGAACTGAAGCTTTCTTT.